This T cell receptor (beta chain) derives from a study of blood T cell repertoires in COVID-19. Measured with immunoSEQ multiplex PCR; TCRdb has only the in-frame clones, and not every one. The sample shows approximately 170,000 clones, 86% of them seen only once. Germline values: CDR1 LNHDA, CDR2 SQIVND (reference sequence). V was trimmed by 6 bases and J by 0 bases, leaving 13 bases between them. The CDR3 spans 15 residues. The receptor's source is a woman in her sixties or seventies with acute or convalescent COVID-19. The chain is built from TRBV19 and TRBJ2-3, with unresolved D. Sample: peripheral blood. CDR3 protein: CASRPERSSTDTQYF. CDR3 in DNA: TGTGCCAGTAGGCCCGAGAGGAGTAGCACAGATACGCAGTATTTT. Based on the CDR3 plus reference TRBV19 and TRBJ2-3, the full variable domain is DGGITQSPKYLFRKEGQNVTLSCEQNLNHDAMYWYRQDPGQGLRLIYYSQIVNDFQKGDIAEGYSVSREKKESFPLTVTSAQKNPTAFYLCASRPERSSTDTQYFGPGTRLTVL.